This T cell receptor (beta chain) was sequenced in a study of T cells after somatic rescue of genetic block (dated by TCRdb to 2018 to 2021). About the study as a whole: The study assessed how robust, over the long term, a T-cell system was when the system had developed through somatic rescue of a genetic block in T-cell development.

Comment on this clone: Its specific antigen is unknown. Base qualities are not at hand, and no much larger clone is one base apart.

Taken from cysteine to phenylalanine, the CDR3 has 17 residues. Here the CDR3 DNA is all that survives: 51 bases in frame from base 1. The V end gives up 0 bases and the J end 9 bases, leaving 14 bases in the junction not matched to a gene. Reading the germline V gene gives CDR1 MGHRA and CDR2 YSYEKL. Receptors were amplified or captured by the immunoSEQ multiplex PCR assay. In its TCRdb copy, this immuneACCESS table keeps in-frame sequences only and misses some clones. Where compared with another copy, unresolved V genes explain less than half of these, and the others have no known cause. For this sample there are 70,000 to 95,000 clones; approximately 90% appear just once. About 1.5% of the sample is held by the ten biggest clonotypes.

The receptor comes from a woman between 18 and 29 years old. Sample: peripheral blood mononuclear cells (PBMCs). The rearrangement combines TRBV4-1 with TRBJ2-1; 7 bases in the middle match TRBD2. The CDR3 corresponds to CASSQDVRREWIGEQFF. The DNA reads TGCGCCAGCAGCCAAGATGTGCGGCGGGAGTGGATTGGTGAGCAGTTCTTC.